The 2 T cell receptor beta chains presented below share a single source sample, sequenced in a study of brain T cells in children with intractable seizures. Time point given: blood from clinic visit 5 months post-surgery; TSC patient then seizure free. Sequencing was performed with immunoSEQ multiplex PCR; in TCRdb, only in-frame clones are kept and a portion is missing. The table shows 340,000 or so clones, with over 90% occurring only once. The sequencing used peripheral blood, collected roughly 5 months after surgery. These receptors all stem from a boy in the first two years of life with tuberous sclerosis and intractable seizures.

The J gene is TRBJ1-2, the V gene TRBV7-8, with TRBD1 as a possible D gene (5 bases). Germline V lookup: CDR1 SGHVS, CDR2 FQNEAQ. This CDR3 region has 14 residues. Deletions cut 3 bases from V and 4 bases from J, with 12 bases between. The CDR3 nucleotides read TGTGCCAGCAGCTTCGGTGGGGGGACCTATGGCTACACCTTC. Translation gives CASSFGGGTYGYTF.

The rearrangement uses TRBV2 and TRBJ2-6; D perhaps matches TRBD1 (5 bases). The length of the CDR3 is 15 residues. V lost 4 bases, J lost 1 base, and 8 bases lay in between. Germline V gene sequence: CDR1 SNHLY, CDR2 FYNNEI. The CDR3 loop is CASSVTGSGANVLTF. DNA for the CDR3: TGTGCCAGCAGTGTCACAGGATCTGGGGCCAACGTCCTGACTTTC. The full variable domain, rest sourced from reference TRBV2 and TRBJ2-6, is EPEVTQTPSHQVTQMGQEVILRCVPISNHLYFYWYRQILGQKVEFLVSFYNNEISEKSEIFDDQFSVERPDGSNFTLKIRSTKLEDSAMYFCASSVTGSGANVLTFGAGSRLTVL.